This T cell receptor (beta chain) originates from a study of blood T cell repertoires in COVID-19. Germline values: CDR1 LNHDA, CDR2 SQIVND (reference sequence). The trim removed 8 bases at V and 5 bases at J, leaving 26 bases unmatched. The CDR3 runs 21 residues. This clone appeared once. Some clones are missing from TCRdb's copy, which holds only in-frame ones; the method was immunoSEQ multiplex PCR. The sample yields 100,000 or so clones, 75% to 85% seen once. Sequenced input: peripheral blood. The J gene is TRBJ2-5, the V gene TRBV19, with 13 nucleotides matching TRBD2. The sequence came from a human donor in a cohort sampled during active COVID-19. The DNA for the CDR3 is TGTGCCAGTTCTTCGCCTCCGGGACAGGGGACTAGCGGGAAGGCGGGGGAGACCCAGTACTTC. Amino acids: CASSSPPGQGTSGKAGETQYF. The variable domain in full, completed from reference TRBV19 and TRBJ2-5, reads DGGITQSPKYLFRKEGQNVTLSCEQNLNHDAMYWYRQDPGQGLRLIYYSQIVNDFQKGDIAEGYSVSREKKESFPLTVTSAQKNPTAFYLCASSSPPGQGTSGKAGETQYFGPGTRLLVL.